This T cell receptor (beta chain) was found in a study of STAT5B mutations in CD4+ large granular lymphocyte leukemia. TCRdb's table, derived via immunoSEQ multiplex PCR, lists solely in-frame clones and lacks some. There are 15,000 to 20,000 clones in the sample; around 84% occur only once, and under 15% lies in the top ten. Study-level findings and limits: Without putative leukemic clones, patient CD4-sorted repertoires remained more clonal than healthy CD4+ repertoires. About a quarter of private leukemic clonotypes occurred rarely in other patients' non-leukemic repertoires.

Concerning this clone itself: The antigen is not known.

The sequence came from a human donor in good health. Sequenced input: CD4+ T cells from blood buffy coats.

In DNA form, the CDR3 reads TGCAGCGTTGAAGATAAAAGGGATGGCTATGGCTACACCTTC. This sequence encodes CSVEDKRDGYGYTF. The chain is built from TRBV29-1 and TRBJ1-2, with D unclear. The CDR3 totals 14 residues. Trimming took 0 bases from V and 4 from J, leaving 12 bases between them. Germline CDR1 is SQVTM and CDR2 is ANQGSEA.